The clone carrying this TCR beta chain turned up a few times. The entry originates in a study of T cells after yellow fever vaccination. CDR3 size: 15 residues. Trimming took 8 bases from V and 8 from J; bases not matched to a gene: 8. CDR1 and CDR2 (germline): LGHNA, YSLEER. TCRdb ran MiXCR on the 5' RACE reads and lists one entry per CDR3 protein. The table lists 450,000 to 600,000 distinct CDR3 sequences, about 17% of them singletons, with 17% in the top ten. Sample: PBMCs, taken 5 days after the first yellow fever vaccination. The V call is TRBV4-3, the J call TRBJ2-3; 15 nucleotides align to TRBD2. The TCR was taken from a young man who received the YFV17D yellow fever vaccine. The CDR3 region has the DNA TGCGCCAGCCGTCGGACTAGCGGGGGGGCGGGTACGCAGTATTTT. Translating it yields CASRRTSGGAGTQYF.